Listed here are 4 T cell receptor beta chains from one sample, sequenced in a study of blood T cell repertoires in COVID-19. Some clones are missing from TCRdb's copy, which holds only in-frame ones; the method was immunoSEQ multiplex PCR. The table lists about 320,000 clones, 85% to 95% of them singletons, with 3.5% to 5% in the top ten. The sequencing sample was made of PBMCs or T cells enriched from blood (not recorded which). Receptor source: a woman aged 25-40 years who had been exposed to COVID-19.

The chain carries TRBV7-9 and TRBJ1-2; TRBD1 agrees at 10 bases. Germline assignment: CDR1 SEHNR and CDR2 FQNEAQ (reference sequence). Germline trimming cut 4 bases from V and 11 bases from J; bases unmatched to any gene: 7. This CDR3 region has 13 residues. CDR3 region: CASSSPGQGPYTF. CDR3 DNA sequence: TGTGCCAGCAGCTCCCCGGGACAGGGGCCATACACCTTC.

The chain is built from TRBV9 and TRBJ2-2; 9 bases agree with TRBD1. The CDR3 runs 15 residues. Unmatched junction bases numbered 8, after V lost 4 bases and J lost 7 bases. CDR1 is SGDLS and CDR2 is YYNGEE in the germline V gene. CDR3 bases: TGTGCCAGCAGCAATGGACAGGGGTTTGACGGGGAGCTGTTTTTT. Translation gives CASSNGQGFDGELFF.

J is TRBJ2-3 and V is TRBV2, with TRBD2 as a possible D gene (5 bases). The germline gives CDR1 SNHLY, CDR2 FYNNEI. The CDR3 extends over 14 amino acids. V dropped 8 bases and J dropped 7 bases, with 19 bases sitting between them. CDR3: CASYDPNRGHTQYF. The CDR3 DNA sequence: TGTGCCAGCTACGACCCGAATCGAGGGCATACGCAGTATTTT.

This rearrangement joins TRBV5-1 to TRBJ1-4, with TRBD1 matching over 8 bases. J was trimmed by 8 bases and V by 3 bases; bases with no gene match: 9. The CDR3 contains 15 residues. CDR1 and CDR2 (germline): SGHRS, YFSETQ. Here the CDR3 DNA reads TGCGCCAGCAGCTGGGAACAGGGGGAAGGGGAAAAACTGTTTTTT. Protein product: CASSWEQGEGEKLFF.